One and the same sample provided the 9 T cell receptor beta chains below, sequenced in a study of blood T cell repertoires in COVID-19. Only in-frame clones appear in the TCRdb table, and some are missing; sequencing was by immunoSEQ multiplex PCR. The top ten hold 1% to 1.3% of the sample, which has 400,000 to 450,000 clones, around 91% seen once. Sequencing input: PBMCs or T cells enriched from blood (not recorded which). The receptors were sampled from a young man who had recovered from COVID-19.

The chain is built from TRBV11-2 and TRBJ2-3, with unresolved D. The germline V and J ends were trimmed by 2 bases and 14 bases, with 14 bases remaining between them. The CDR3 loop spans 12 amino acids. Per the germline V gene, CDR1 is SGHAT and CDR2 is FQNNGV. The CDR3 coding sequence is TGTGCCAGCAGCTTACAAGCCGTTCGCACGTATTTT. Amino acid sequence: CASSLQAVRTYF.

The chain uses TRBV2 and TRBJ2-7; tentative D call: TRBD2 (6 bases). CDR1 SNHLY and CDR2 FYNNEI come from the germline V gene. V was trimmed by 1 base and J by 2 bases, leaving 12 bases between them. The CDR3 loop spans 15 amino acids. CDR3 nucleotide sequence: TGTGCCAGCAGTGAAGGTGGACTAACAACCTACGAGCAGTACTTC. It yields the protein CASSEGGLTTYEQYF.

CDR3 loop: CSVATLGAGYEQYF. CDR3 bases: TGCAGCGTTGCAACCCTAGGGGCCGGGTACGAGCAGTACTTC. The chain recombines TRBV29-1 with TRBJ2-7, with a weak D call TRBD1 (5 bases). Trimming cost V 4 bases and J 4 bases, with 17 bases left between them. CDR1 and CDR2 from the germline V gene are SQVTM and ANQGSEA. The CDR3 extends over 14 amino acids.

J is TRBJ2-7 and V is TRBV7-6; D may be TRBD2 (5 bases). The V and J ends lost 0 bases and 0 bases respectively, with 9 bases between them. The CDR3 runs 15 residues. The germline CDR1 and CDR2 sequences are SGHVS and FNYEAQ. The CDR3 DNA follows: TGTGCCAGCAGCTTAGCGCTAGGGAGCTCCTACGAGCAGTACTTC. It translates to CASSLALGSSYEQYF.

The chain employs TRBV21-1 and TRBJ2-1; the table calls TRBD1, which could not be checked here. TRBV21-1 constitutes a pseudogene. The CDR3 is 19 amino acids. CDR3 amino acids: CASSKPRTDAATYHNEQFF. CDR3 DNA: TGTGCCAGCAGCAAACCCCGGACAGATGCGGCGACTTACCACAATGAGCAGTTCTTC.

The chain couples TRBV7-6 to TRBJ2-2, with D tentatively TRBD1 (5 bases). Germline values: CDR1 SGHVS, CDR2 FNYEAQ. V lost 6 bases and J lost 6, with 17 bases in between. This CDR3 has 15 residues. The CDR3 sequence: CASRSTAATAGELFF. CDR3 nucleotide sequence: TGTGCCAGCAGGTCGACAGCCGCAACAGCCGGGGAGCTGTTTTTT.

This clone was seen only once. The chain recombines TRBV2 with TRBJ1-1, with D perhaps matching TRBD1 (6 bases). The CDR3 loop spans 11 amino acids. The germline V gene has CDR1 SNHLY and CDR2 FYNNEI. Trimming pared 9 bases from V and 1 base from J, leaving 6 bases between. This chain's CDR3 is CARGQNTEAFF. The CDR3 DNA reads TGTGCCAGGGGACAGAACACTGAAGCTTTCTTT.

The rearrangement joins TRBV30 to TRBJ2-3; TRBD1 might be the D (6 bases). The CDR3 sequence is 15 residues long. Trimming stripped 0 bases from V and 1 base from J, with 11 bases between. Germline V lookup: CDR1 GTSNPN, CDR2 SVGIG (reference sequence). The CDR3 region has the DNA TGTGCCTGGAGTGTACGATGGGGGCGCACAGATACGCAGTATTTT. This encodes CAWSVRWGRTDTQYF. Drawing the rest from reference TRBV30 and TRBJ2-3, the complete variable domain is SQTIHQWPATLVQPVGSPLSLECTVEGTSNPNLYWYRQAAGRGLQLLFYSVGIGQISSEVPQNLSASRPQDRQFILSSKKLLLSDSGFYLCAWSVRWGRTDTQYFGPGTRLTVL.

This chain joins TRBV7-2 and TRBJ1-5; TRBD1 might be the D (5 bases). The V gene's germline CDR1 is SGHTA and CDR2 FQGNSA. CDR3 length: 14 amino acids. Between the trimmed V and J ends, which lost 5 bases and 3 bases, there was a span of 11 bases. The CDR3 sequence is CASSPTVSNQPQHF. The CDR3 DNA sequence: TGTGCCAGCAGCCCGACAGTCTCCAATCAGCCCCAGCATTTT. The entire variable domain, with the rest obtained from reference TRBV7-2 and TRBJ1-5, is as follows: GAGVSQSPSNKVTEKGKDVELRCDPISGHTALYWYRQSLGQGLEFLIYFQGNSAPDKSGLPSDRFSAERTGGSVSTLTIQRTQQEDSAVYLCASSPTVSNQPQHFGDGTRLSIL.